The present T cell receptor (beta chain) was sequenced within a study of T cell repertoires in cytomegalovirus infection. Study overall: HLA-B-restricted CMV epitopes that are well studied were used alongside recently identified HLA-C-restricted ones. A matching HLA type, together with CMV infection, was signaled by public TCR beta signatures.

TCRdb itself ran the reads through MiXCR, one entry per CDR3 protein. The table includes under 350,000 distinct CDR3 sequences, 20% to 25% detected once. This clonotype has more than one count but fewer than ten. No antigen is known for it. Trimming took 4 bases from V and 4 from J, leaving 12 bases between them. This CDR3 region has 14 residues. The germline CDR1 and CDR2 sequences are LGHNT and FRNRAP. The V gene is TRBV12-5, the J gene TRBJ2-3, with a weak D call TRBD2 (6 bases). The sequence derives from a human donor in good health (CMV status not recorded). Some clones in this sample may be carry-over from other donors' samples. The starting material was cultured PBMCs, obtained from culture after CMV antigen stimulation. The CDR3 region has the DNA TGTGCTAGTGGTTGGGGGAGGCTAGCAGATACGCAGTATTTT. This translates into CASGWGRLADTQYF.